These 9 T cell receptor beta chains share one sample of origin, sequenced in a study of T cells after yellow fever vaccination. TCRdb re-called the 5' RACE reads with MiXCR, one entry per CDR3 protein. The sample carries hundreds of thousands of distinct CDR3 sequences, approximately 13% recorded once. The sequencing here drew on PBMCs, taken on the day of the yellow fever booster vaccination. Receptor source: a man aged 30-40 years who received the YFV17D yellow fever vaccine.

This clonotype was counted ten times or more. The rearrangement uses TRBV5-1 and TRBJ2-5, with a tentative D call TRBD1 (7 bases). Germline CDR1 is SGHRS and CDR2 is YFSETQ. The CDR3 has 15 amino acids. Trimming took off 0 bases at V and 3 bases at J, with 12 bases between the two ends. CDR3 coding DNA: TGCGCCAGCAGCTTGGGACAGGGAGGAGAAGAGACCCAGTACTTC. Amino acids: CASSLGQGGEETQYF.

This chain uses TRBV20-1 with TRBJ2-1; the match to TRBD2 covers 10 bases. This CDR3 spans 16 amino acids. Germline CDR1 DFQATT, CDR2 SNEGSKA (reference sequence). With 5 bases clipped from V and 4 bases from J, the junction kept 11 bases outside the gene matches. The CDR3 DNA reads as TGCAGTGCTTCCGCCTCCCTAGCGGGAGTATACAATGAGCAGTTCTTC. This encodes CSASASLAGVYNEQFF.

The CDR3 DNA is TGTGCCAGCAGACAAGACGGGGCCTCCTACGAGCAGTACTTC. Its translation: CASRQDGASYEQYF. The chain is built from TRBV5-4 and TRBJ2-7, with D perhaps assigned TRBD1 or TRBD2 (5 bases each). Between the trimmed V and J ends, which lost 5 bases and 0 bases, there was a span of 12 bases. This CDR3 has 14 residues. Germline V lookup: CDR1 SGHNT, CDR2 YYREEE (reference sequence).

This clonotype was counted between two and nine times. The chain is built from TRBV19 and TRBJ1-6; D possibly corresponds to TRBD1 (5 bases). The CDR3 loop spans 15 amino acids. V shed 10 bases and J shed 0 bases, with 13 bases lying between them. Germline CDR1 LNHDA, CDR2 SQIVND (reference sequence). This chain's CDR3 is CATKGRSSYNSPLHF. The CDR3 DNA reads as TGTGCCACTAAGGGACGGAGCTCCTATAATTCACCCCTCCACTTT.

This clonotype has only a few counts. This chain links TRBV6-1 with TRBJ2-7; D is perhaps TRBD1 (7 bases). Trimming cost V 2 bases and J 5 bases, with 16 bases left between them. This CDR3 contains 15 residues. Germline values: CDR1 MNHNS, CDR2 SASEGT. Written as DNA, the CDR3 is TGTGCCAGCAGTGAATACAGGGGCGGAGGGAACGAGCAGTACTTC. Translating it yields CASSEYRGGGNEQYF.

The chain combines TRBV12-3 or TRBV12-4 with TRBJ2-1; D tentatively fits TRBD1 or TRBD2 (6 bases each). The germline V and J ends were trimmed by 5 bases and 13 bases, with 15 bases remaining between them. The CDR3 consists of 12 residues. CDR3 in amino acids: CASSEGGWGQFF. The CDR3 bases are TGTGCCAGCAGTGAGGGGGGCTGGGGCCAGTTCTTC.

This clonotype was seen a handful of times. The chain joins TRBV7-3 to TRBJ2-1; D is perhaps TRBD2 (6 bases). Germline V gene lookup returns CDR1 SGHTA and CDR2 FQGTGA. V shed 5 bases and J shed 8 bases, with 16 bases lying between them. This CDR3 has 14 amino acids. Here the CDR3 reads CASSPQTSTHEQFF. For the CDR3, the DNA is TGTGCCAGCAGCCCCCAAACTAGCACCCATGAGCAGTTCTTC.

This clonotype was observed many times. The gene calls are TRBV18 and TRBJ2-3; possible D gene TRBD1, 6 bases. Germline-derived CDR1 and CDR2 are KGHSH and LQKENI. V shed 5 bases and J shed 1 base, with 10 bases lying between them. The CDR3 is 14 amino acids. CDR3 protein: CASSSSGGTDTQYF. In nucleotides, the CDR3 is TGTGCCAGCTCATCTTCAGGGGGCACAGATACGCAGTATTTT.

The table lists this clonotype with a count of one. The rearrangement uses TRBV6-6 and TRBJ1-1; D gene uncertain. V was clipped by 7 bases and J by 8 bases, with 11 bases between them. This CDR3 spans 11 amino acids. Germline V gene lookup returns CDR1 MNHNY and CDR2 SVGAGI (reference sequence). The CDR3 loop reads CASMARWEAFF. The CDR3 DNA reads TGTGCCAGCATGGCAAGATGGGAAGCTTTCTTT.